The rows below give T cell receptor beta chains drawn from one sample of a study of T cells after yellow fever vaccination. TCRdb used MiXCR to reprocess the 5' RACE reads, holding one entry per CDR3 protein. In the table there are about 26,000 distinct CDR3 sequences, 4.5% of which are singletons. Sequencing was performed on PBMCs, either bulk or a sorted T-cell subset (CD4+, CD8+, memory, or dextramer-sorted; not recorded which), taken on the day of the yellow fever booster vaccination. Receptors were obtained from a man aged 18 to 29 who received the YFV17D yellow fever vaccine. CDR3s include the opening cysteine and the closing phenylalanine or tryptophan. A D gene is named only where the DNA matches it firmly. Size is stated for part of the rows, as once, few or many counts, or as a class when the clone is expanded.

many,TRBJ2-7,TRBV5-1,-,CASSPVSQGGLYEQYF,TGCGCCAGCAGCCCCGTCTCACAGGGAGGACTATACGAGCAGTACTTC
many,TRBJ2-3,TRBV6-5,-,CASKSPASDTQYF,TGTGCCAGCAAATCACCAGCTTCAGATACGCAGTATTTT
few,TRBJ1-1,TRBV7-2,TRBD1,CASTMRTGNTEAFF,TGTGCCAGCACCATGAGGACAGGGAACACTGAAGCTTTCTTT
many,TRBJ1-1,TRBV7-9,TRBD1,CASSLGQTGADTEAFF,TGTGCCAGCAGCTTAGGGCAGACAGGGGCGGACACTGAAGCTTTCTTT
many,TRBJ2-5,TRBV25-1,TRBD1,CASSEWQGAETQYF,TGTGCCAGCAGTGAATGGCAGGGGGCAGAGACCCAGTACTTC
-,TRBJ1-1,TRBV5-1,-,CASSMEPTGNTEAFF,TGCGCCAGCAGCATGGAACCGACAGGGAACACTGAAGCTTTCTTT
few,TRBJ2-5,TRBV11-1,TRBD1,CASSRSGTGQETQYF,TGTGCCAGCAGCCGTTCCGGGACAGGACAAGAGACCCAGTACTTC
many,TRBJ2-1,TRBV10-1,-,CASSANFGTPQGEQFF,TGCGCCAGCAGTGCAAATTTCGGGACTCCCCAGGGCGAGCAGTTCTTC
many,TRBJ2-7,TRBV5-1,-,CASSLTGLISYEQYF,TGCGCCAGCAGCCTCACAGGCTTGATCTCCTACGAGCAGTACTTC
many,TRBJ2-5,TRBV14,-,CASSRLGGRGRETQYF,TGTGCCAGCAGCCGGCTTGGGGGCAGGGGACGGGAGACCCAGTACTTC
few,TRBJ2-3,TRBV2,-,CASTLKDTQYF,TGTGCCAGCACCTTAAAGGATACGCAGTATTTT
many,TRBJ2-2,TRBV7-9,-,CASSLSYTGELFF,TGTGCCAGCAGCTTATCATACACCGGGGAGCTGTTTTTT
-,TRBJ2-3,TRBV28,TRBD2,CASSSGLAGGFKDTQYF,TGTGCCAGCAGTAGCGGACTAGCGGGGGGTTTCAAGGATACGCAGTATTTT
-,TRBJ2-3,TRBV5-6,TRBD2,CASSVTGTSGGPSTDTQYF,TGTGCCAGCAGCGTGACCGGGACTAGCGGGGGCCCTAGCACAGATACGCAGTATTTT
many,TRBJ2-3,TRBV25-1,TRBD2,CASSVPTSDSTDTQYF,TGTGCCAGCAGTGTGCCGACTAGCGATAGCACAGATACGCAGTATTTT
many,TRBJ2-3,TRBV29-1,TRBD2,CSVGKRGGDTDTQYF,TGCAGCGTTGGGAAACGGGGGGGCGACACAGATACGCAGTATTTT
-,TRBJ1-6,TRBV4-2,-,CASSQDQGRYNSPLHF,TGTGCCAGCAGCCAAGATCAGGGCAGGTATAATTCACCCCTCCACTTT
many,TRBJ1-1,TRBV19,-,CASSYAGGTEAFF,TGTGCCAGTAGTTACGCAGGAGGCACTGAAGCTTTCTTT
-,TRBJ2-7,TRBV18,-,CASSPASDEQYF,TGTGCCAGCTCACCGGCTAGCGACGAGCAGTACTTC
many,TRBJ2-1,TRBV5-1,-,CASSLVADALNEQFF,TGCGCCAGCAGCTTGGTGGCGGACGCGTTAAATGAGCAGTTCTTC
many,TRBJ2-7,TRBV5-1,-,CASSPTGLRSYEQYF,TGCGCCAGCAGCCCAACGGGACTCCGCTCCTACGAGCAGTACTTC
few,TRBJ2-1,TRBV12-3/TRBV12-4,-,CASSPDGRYNEQFF,TGTGCCAGCAGTCCGGACGGGCGATACAATGAGCAGTTCTTC
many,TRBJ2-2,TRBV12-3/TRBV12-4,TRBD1,CASSVHGQGNTGELFF,TGTGCCAGCAGTGTACATGGACAGGGGAACACCGGGGAGCTGTTTTTT
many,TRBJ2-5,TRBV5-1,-,CASSLGRTETQYF,TGCGCCAGCAGCTTGGGACGTACAGAGACCCAGTACTTC
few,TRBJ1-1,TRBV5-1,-,CASSPSLGNTEAFF,TGCGCCAGCAGCCCTAGTCTAGGGAACACTGAAGCTTTCTTT
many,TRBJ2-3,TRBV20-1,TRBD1,CSAHSGTGRSDTQYF,TGCAGTGCCCACTCCGGGACAGGGCGTTCAGATACGCAGTATTTT
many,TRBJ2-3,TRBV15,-,CATSRGSPGDPTDTQYF,TGTGCCACCAGCAGAGGGTCACCGGGGGACCCCACAGATACGCAGTATTTT
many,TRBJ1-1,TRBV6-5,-,CASSGSTEAFF,TGTGCCAGCAGTGGCTCGACTGAAGCTTTCTTT
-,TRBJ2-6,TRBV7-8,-,CASSFRRGTLSGADVLTF,TGTGCCAGCAGCTTCCGCCGAGGGACACTTTCTGGGGCCGACGTCCTGACTTTC
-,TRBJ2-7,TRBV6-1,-,CASSDRAEQYF,TGTGCCAGCAGTGACAGGGCCGAGCAGTACTTC
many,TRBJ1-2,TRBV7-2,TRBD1,CASSSGTGQEGYTF,TGTGCCAGCAGCTCCGGGACAGGGCAGGAGGGCTACACCTTC
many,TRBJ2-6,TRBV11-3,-,CASSAGQTSGANVLTF,TGTGCCAGCAGCGCCGGACAGACCTCTGGGGCCAACGTCCTGACTTTC
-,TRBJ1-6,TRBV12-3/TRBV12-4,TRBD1,CASTTGDSPLHF,TGTGCCAGTACTACAGGGGATTCACCCCTCCACTTT
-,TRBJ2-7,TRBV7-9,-,CASSFSVLLEMEQYF,TGTGCCAGCAGCTTTAGTGTCCTATTAGAGATGGAGCAGTACTTC